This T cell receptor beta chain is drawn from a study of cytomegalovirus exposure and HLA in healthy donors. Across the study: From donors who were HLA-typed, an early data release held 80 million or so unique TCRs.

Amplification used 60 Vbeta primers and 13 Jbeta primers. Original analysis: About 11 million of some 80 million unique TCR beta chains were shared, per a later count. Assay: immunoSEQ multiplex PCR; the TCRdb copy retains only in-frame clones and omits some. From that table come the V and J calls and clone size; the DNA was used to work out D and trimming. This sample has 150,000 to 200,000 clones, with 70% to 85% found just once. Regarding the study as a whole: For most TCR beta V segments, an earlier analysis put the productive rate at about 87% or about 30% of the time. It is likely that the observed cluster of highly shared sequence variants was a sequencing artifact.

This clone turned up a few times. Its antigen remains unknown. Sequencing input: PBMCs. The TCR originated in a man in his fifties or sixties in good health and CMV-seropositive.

The CDR3 reads CATSRVPPENYGYTF. The DNA for the CDR3 is TGTGCCACCAGCAGAGTCCCACCGGAGAACTATGGCTACACCTTC. V and J are TRBV15 and TRBJ1-2; D gene ambiguous. CDR1 is LNHNV and CDR2 is YYDKDF in the germline V gene (reference sequence). Trimming removed 1 base at V and 2 bases at J, with 11 bases between. The CDR3 extends over 15 amino acids.